The 23 T cell receptor beta chains below come from one sample, sequenced in a study of OX40 agonist ivuxolimab in advanced cancers. Measured with immunoSEQ multiplex PCR; TCRdb has only the in-frame clones, and not every one. The sample consists of 45,000 to 50,000 clones, approximately 91% of them appearing once. The sample consisted of CD4+ or CD8+ T cells sorted from blood, taken in a trial of the OX40 agonist ivuxolimab. The receptors derive from an adult with an advanced solid tumor such as melanoma, head and neck, liver or kidney cancer.

This clone was seen a few times. The V and J genes are TRBV7-9 and TRBJ1-2, with D tentatively TRBD1 (5 bases). With 4 bases removed from V and 4 bases from J, the gap between germline ends came to 22 bases. Germline CDR1 is SEHNR and CDR2 is FQNEAQ (reference sequence). The CDR3 contains 17 residues. DNA for the CDR3: TGTGCCAGCAGCTCGATTGTGGGGCAGGGAAAATCCTATGGCTACACCTTC. Protein sequence: CASSSIVGQGKSYGYTF.

This chain connects TRBV7-9 to TRBJ2-2; TRBD1 might be the D (5 bases). This CDR3 is 15 amino acids long. The V end lost 0 bases, the J end lost 9 bases, and 14 bases lay between the germline ends. The germline V gene has CDR1 SEHNR and CDR2 FQNEAQ (reference sequence). CDR3 in DNA: TGTGCCAGCAGCTTAGCTATGACTGGGGCCAGGGAGCTGTTTTTT. It translates to CASSLAMTGARELFF.

The V gene is TRBV25-1, the J gene TRBJ2-1, with 12 nucleotides matching TRBD1. V dropped 4 bases and J dropped 8; count of bases not matched to a gene: 6. This CDR3 spans 15 amino acids. CDR1 is MGHDK and CDR2 is SYGVNS in the germline V gene. CDR3 region: CASSGGQGARYEQFF. DNA for the CDR3: TGTGCCAGCAGTGGGGGACAGGGGGCGAGATATGAGCAGTTCTTC.

This rearrangement joins TRBV7-2 to TRBJ2-7; 9 nucleotides agree with TRBD1. CDR1 and CDR2 (germline): SGHTA, FQGNSA. Trimming cost V 0 bases and J 2 bases; bases outside gene matches: 5. There are 16 residues in the CDR3. CDR3 region: CASSLALRTGAYEQYF. The CDR3 coding sequence is TGTGCCAGCAGCTTAGCGTTACGGACAGGGGCCTACGAGCAGTACTTC.

The V gene is TRBV11-3, the J gene TRBJ2-7; perhaps TRBD2 as D (6 bases). The CDR3 has 17 residues. Germline assignment: CDR1 SGHNT and CDR2 YENEEA. Deletions cut 3 bases from V and 4 bases from J, with 22 bases between. The CDR3 DNA follows: TGTGCCAGCAGCTTTGGGCGGGGAGAGATAGGGTGTTACGAGCAGTACTTC. Translated, it gives CASSFGRGEIGCYEQYF.

The chain combines TRBV6-5 with TRBJ2-2; no definite D call. Germline-derived CDR1 and CDR2 are MNHEY and SVGAGI. The CDR3 has 13 residues. The germline V and J ends were trimmed by 0 bases and 9 bases, with 8 bases remaining between them. CDR3: CASSYSGFRELFF. DNA for the CDR3: TGTGCCAGCAGTTACTCTGGGTTCCGGGAGCTGTTTTTT.

In this sample, this clone turned up once. This chain links TRBV11-2 with TRBJ2-5, with 9 bases that match TRBD2. The junction had 3 bases not matched to a gene; V was cut back by 5 bases and J by 2 bases. This CDR3 is 14 amino acids long. The germline V gene encodes CDR1 SGHAT and CDR2 FQNNGV. The CDR3 region is CASSPSGGQETQYF. The CDR3 nucleotides read TGTGCCAGCAGCCCCAGCGGGGGGCAAGAGACCCAGTACTTC.

This sequence joins TRBV9 and TRBJ2-1, with 8 nucleotides matching TRBD1. V was clipped by 4 bases and J by 5 bases; unmatched bases: 11. Germline CDR1 is SGDLS and CDR2 is YYNGEE. The CDR3 extends over 16 amino acids. CDR3 amino acids: CASSPRGREIDNEQFF. The CDR3 DNA is TGTGCCAGCAGCCCCAGGGGGCGCGAGATAGACAATGAGCAGTTCTTC. Full variable domain (remainder filled in from reference TRBV9 and TRBJ2-1): DSGVTQTPKHLITATGQRVTLRCSPRSGDLSVYWYQQSLDQGLQFLIQYYNGEERAKGNILERFSAQQFPDLHSELNLSSLELGDSALYFCASSPRGREIDNEQFFGPGTRLTVL.

This rearrangement joins TRBV11-2 to TRBJ1-1; D perhaps matches TRBD1 (5 bases). This CDR3 is 13 amino acids long. Germline CDR1 SGHAT, CDR2 FQNNGV. V lost 5 bases, J lost 6 bases, and 13 bases lay in between. In DNA, the CDR3 is TGTGCCAGCAGCATCGGACGGGGGTCTGAAGCTTTCTTT. It translates to CASSIGRGSEAFF.

The chain carries TRBV5-1 and TRBJ2-5; D possibly matches TRBD1 or TRBD2 (5 bases each). The germline V and J ends were trimmed by 0 bases and 3 bases, with 9 bases remaining between them. Germline CDR1 SGHRS, CDR2 YFSETQ. This CDR3 is 14 amino acids long. The CDR3 region has the DNA TGCGCCAGCAGCTTGGGGGGGAAGAAAGAGACCCAGTACTTC. Its translation is CASSLGGKKETQYF.

The genes are TRBV27 and TRBJ1-1; a possible D gene is TRBD1 (6 bases). The CDR3 length is 14 residues. Germline CDR1 MNHEY, CDR2 SMNVEV (reference sequence). Trimming cost V 5 bases and J 5 bases, with 15 bases left between them. The DNA of the CDR3 is TGTGCCAGCAGTACAGGGAGTTGGTGGACTGAAGCTTTCTTT. Its protein product is CASSTGSWWTEAFF.

This chain uses TRBV7-9 with TRBJ2-5; 10 bases match TRBD2. The J call may be in error: the DNA end matches TRBJ2-7 better. CDR1 is SEHNR, CDR2 FQNEAQ, per germline (reference sequence). CDR3 length equals 14 residues. The CDR3 DNA reads as TGTGCCAGCAGCCCAACTAGCGGGGTCTACGAGCAGTACTTC. This gives the protein CASSPTSGVYEQYF.

The chain has TRBV5-1 and TRBJ2-5, with D perhaps being TRBD1 or TRBD2 (5 bases each). The CDR3 is 15 residues long. Deletions cut 4 bases from V and 1 base from J, with 14 bases between. The germline gives CDR1 SGHRS, CDR2 YFSETQ. The CDR3 sequence is CASSLRGRTQETQYF. The DNA of the CDR3 is TGCGCCAGCAGCCTCCGGGGCAGGACCCAAGAGACCCAGTACTTC.

V and J are TRBV7-2 and TRBJ2-7; 9 nucleotides agree with TRBD1. The CDR3 consists of 14 residues. V lost 5 bases, J lost 4 bases, and 6 bases stayed unmatched. In germline, CDR1 is SGHTA, CDR2 FQGNSA. The CDR3 nucleotides are TGTGCCAGCAGCCGCTCCGGGACAGGGTACGAGCAGTACTTC. Protein: CASSRSGTGYEQYF.

The V call is TRBV28, the J call TRBJ2-1; TRBD2 aligns across 8 bases. The CDR3 spans 14 residues. Germline CDR1 is MDHEN and CDR2 is SYDVKM. Unmatched junction bases numbered 4, after V lost 5 bases and J lost 4 bases. The CDR3 DNA reads TGTGCCAGCAGTCCGGGACTAGGGTACAATGAGCAGTTCTTC. Its translation: CASSPGLGYNEQFF.

The V and J genes are TRBV7-6 and TRBJ2-7; D call uncertain. The germline V gene has CDR1 SGHVS and CDR2 FNYEAQ. Trimming took 4 bases from V and 1 from J, leaving 8 bases between them. CDR3 length: 13 amino acids. The chain's CDR3 is CASSSDPSYEQYF. CDR3 nucleotides: TGTGCCAGCAGCTCGGACCCGTCCTACGAGCAGTACTTC.

The rearrangement joins TRBV15 to TRBJ1-2; 7 nucleotides align to TRBD1. V trimming: 3 bases; J trimming: 2 bases; junction bases outside the gene matches: 0. This CDR3 region has 13 residues. The germline V gene has CDR1 LNHNV and CDR2 YYDKDF (reference sequence). The CDR3 spells CATSRGQNYGYTF. The DNA for the CDR3 is TGTGCCACCAGCAGGGGACAGAACTATGGCTACACCTTC.

The CDR3 DNA reads TGCGCCAGCAGCTTGTCTAGCGGGGGGGCCGGGACTGAGCAGTTCTTC. Its translation: CASSLSSGGAGTEQFF. The chain uses TRBV5-1 and TRBJ2-1, with 12 bases fitting TRBD2. Unmatched junction bases numbered 8, after V lost 1 base and J lost 9 bases. Germline V CDR1 and CDR2: SGHRS, YFSETQ. The CDR3 extends over 16 amino acids.

This rearrangement joins TRBV30 to TRBJ1-1; D remains unclear. The CDR3 is made up of 11 amino acids. The V gene lost 0 bases and the J gene lost 7 bases, with 6 bases spanning the gap. Germline V gene data show CDR1 as GTSNPN and CDR2 as SVGIG (reference sequence). CDR3 sequence (DNA): TGTGCCTGGAGTGTAGCCTTTGAAGCTTTCTTT. It specifies CAWSVAFEAFF.

The genes are TRBV2 and TRBJ1-1; no reliable D call. V dropped 3 bases and J dropped 8 bases, with 16 bases sitting between them. The CDR3 runs to 14 residues. Germline V gene data show CDR1 as SNHLY and CDR2 as FYNNEI. For the CDR3, the DNA is TGTGCCAGCAGTGACATCGGTGGGTTAAGCGAAGCTTTCTTT. Translation: CASSDIGGLSEAFF.

The table lists this clone with a count of one. The CDR3 DNA is TGTGCCACGGGACAGGGCACCTACGAGCAGTACTTC. As protein: CATGQGTYEQYF. The chain couples TRBV6-5 to TRBJ2-7; 9 bases fit TRBD1. Trimming took 10 bases from V and 2 from J; bases not matched to a gene: 3. Germline CDR1 is MNHEY and CDR2 is SVGAGI. CDR3 length: 12 residues.

This chain links TRBV14 with TRBJ2-1, with D possibly TRBD2 on 5 matching bases. CDR3 size: 17 residues. Trimming removed 1 base at V and 2 bases at J, with 15 bases between. In germline, CDR1 is SGHDN, CDR2 FVKESK. CDR3 protein: CASSQAGVRGPYNEQFF. CDR3 in DNA: TGTGCCAGCAGCCAAGCCGGGGTGAGAGGTCCCTACAATGAGCAGTTCTTC.

The chain is built from TRBV10-3 and TRBJ2-7; D uncertain. This CDR3 comprises 14 residues. Trimming removed 11 bases from V and 2 bases from J, with 19 bases in between. Germline V gene data show CDR1 as ENHRY and CDR2 as SYGVKD. Here the CDR3 reads CAATPGPTPYEQYF. In DNA, the CDR3 is TGTGCCGCCACCCCGGGCCCTACTCCCTACGAGCAGTACTTC.